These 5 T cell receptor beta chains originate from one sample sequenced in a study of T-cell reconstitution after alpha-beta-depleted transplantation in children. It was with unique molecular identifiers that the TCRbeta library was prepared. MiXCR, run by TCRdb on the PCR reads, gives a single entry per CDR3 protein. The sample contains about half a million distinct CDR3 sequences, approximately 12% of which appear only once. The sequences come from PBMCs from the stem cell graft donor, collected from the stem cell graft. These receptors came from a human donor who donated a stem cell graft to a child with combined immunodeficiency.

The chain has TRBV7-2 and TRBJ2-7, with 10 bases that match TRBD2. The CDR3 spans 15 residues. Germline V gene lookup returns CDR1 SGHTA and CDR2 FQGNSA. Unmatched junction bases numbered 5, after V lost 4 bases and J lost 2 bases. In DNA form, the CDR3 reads TGTGCCAGCAGCTCTTCTAGCGGGAGTACCTACGAGCAGTACTTC. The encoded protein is CASSSSSGSTYEQYF.

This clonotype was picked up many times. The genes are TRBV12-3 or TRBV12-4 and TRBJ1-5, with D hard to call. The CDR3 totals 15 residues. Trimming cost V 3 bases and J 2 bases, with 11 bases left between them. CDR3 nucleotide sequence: TGTGCCAGCAGTTTGGGCAGACACGGCAATCAGCCCCAGCATTTT. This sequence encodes CASSLGRHGNQPQHF.

For the CDR3, the DNA is TGTGCCACCAGTGATCAGCAGCCCCGCCAAGAGACCCAGTACTTC. Residues: CATSDQQPRQETQYF. The chain has TRBV24-1 and TRBJ2-5; D unresolved. This CDR3 contains 15 residues. The germline CDR1 and CDR2 sequences are KGHDR and SFDVKD. V was shortened by 3 bases and J by 1 base, with 11 bases between the two germline ends.

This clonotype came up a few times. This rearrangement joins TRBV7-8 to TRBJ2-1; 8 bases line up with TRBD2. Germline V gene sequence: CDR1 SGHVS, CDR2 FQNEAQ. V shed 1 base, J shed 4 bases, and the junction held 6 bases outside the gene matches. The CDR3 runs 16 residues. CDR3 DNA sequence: TGTGCCAGCAGCTTAGATGGGGTAGCGGGGTACAATGAGCAGTTCTTC. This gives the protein CASSLDGVAGYNEQFF.

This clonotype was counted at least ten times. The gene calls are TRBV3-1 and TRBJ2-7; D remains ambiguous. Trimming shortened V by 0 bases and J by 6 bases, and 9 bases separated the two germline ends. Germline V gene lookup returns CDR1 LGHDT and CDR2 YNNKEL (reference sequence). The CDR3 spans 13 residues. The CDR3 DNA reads TGTGCCAGCAGCCAAGAGAGATTTGTCGAGCAGTACTTC. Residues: CASSQERFVEQYF.